This T cell receptor beta chain was captured in a study of T-cell reconstitution after alpha-beta-depleted transplantation in children. Overall study findings and caveats: Surviving recipient T cells and thymic progenitors produced the high day-60 TCRbeta diversity seen in some patients.

This clonotype was counted only a few times. The antigen is undetermined. Germline values: CDR1 MGHRA, CDR2 YSYEKL. The CDR3 totals 22 residues. Trimming removed 1 base from V and 5 bases from J; junction bases left unmatched: 23. Construction of the TCRbeta library involved unique molecular identifiers. A single record per CDR3 protein comes from TCRdb applying MiXCR to the PCR reads. The sample records a few hundred thousand distinct CDR3 sequences, approximately 13% being singletons. The source of this sequence is a male patient younger than 18 who had a stem cell transplant for acute myeloid leukemia, so the T cells may come from the graft donor. The sample here was PBMCs, mostly from graft donor cells, taken 360 days after TCRalphabeta/CD19-depleted stem cell transplant. The V gene is TRBV4-1, the J gene TRBJ2-1, with 10 bases lining up with TRBD2. CDR3 loop: CASSQGALLAGAGGWLNNEQFF. As DNA, the CDR3 is TGCGCCAGCAGCCAAGGTGCCCTCCTAGCGGGAGCGGGGGGGTGGTTAAACAATGAGCAGTTCTTC.